This passage covers 23 T cell receptor beta chains from one sample sequenced in a study of blood T cell repertoires in COVID-19. Clones were sequenced by immunoSEQ multiplex PCR, and TCRdb holds only the in-frame ones, with some missing. The profile covers a few hundred thousand clones, with roughly 80% appearing a single time and just under 20% taken by the ten largest. Sequences were obtained from peripheral blood. Every receptor here comes from a man aged 30-40 years with active or convalescent COVID-19.

This clone occurred once. V and J are TRBV30 and TRBJ1-5, with D unclear. CDR3 length equals 14 residues. Germline assignment: CDR1 GTSNPN and CDR2 SVGIG (reference sequence). Trimming cost V 3 bases and J 2 bases, with 11 bases left between them. CDR3 sequence (DNA): TGTGCCTGGAGCTTAGCCGGGGGCAATCAGCCCCAGCATTTT. Translation gives CAWSLAGGNQPQHF. Full variable domain (rest looked up from reference TRBV30 and TRBJ1-5): SQTIHQWPATLVQPVGSPLSLECTVEGTSNPNLYWYRQAAGRGLQLLFYSVGIGQISSEVPQNLSASRPQDRQFILSSKKLLLSDSGFYLCAWSLAGGNQPQHFGDGTRLSIL.

The chain is built from TRBV6-6 and TRBJ1-2; tentatively, D is TRBD1 (6 bases). Trimming shortened V by 0 bases and J by 8 bases, and 13 bases separated the two germline ends. From germline, CDR1 is MNHNY and CDR2 SVGAGI (reference sequence). This CDR3 spans 14 amino acids. Written as DNA, the CDR3 is TGTGCCAGCAGTTACTCGAACAGGGAGATGGGCTACACCTTC. This encodes CASSYSNREMGYTF.

CDR3 nucleotide sequence: TGTGCCAGCAGCTTAGGGACAGGTATAAACACTGAAGCTTTCTTT. Protein product: CASSLGTGINTEAFF. The V gene is TRBV13, the J gene TRBJ1-1, with D possibly TRBD1 on 6 matching bases. V lost 0 bases to trimming and J lost 2 bases, with 10 bases between them. Germline V gives CDR1 PRHDT, CDR2 FYEKMQ (reference sequence). The CDR3 has 15 residues.

The chain joins TRBV5-1 to TRBJ2-3; 8 bases line up with TRBD2. Trimming removed 8 bases from V and 1 base from J; junction bases left unmatched: 3. Germline V CDR1 and CDR2: SGHRS, YFSETQ. The CDR3 covers 13 residues. DNA for the CDR3: TGCGCCAGTACAGCGGGGGGCACAGATACGCAGTATTTT. Encoded protein: CASTAGGTDTQYF. The whole variable domain, filled in from reference TRBV5-1 and TRBJ2-3, reads KAGVTQTPRYLIKTRGQQVTLSCSPISGHRSVSWYQQTPGQGLQFLFEYFSETQRNKGNFPGRFSGRQFSNSRSEMNVSTLELGDSALYLCASTAGGTDTQYFGPGTRLTVL.

The V call is TRBV27, the J call TRBJ1-1, with unresolved D. The CDR3 runs 15 residues. V was pared by 1 base and J by 0 bases, with 9 bases between. Germline lookup yields CDR1 MNHEY and CDR2 SMNVEV (reference sequence). Written as DNA, the CDR3 is TGTGCCAGCAGTTTATTTTCAGACATGAACACTGAAGCTTTCTTT. This encodes CASSLFSDMNTEAFF.

The chain combines TRBV11-2 with TRBJ2-5; possibly TRBD1 for D (6 bases). The V and J ends lost 6 bases and 2 bases respectively, with 10 bases between them. The V gene's germline CDR1 is SGHAT and CDR2 FQNNGV. The CDR3 is 13 amino acids. The chain's CDR3 is CASSTGQQETQYF. In DNA, the CDR3 is TGTGCCAGCAGTACTGGACAGCAAGAGACCCAGTACTTC.

The rearrangement joins TRBV5-6 to TRBJ1-4; D is perhaps TRBD1 (5 bases). V lost 4 bases to trimming and J lost 7 bases, with 11 bases between them. This CDR3 comprises 13 residues. The germline gives CDR1 SGHDT, CDR2 YYEEEE. The CDR3 is CASSTGLSEKLFF. The CDR3 DNA reads TGTGCCAGCAGCACGGGACTCTCTGAAAAACTGTTTTTT.

This clone is a singleton in its sample. The J gene is TRBJ1-4, the V gene TRBV30, with D tentatively TRBD1 (5 bases). Trimming shortened V by 3 bases and J by 14 bases, and 16 bases separated the two germline ends. The CDR3 spans 12 residues. Germline V CDR1 and CDR2: GTSNPN, SVGIG (reference sequence). The CDR3 DNA reads as TGTGCCTGGAGATTCTACCGGGGGTCTCTGTTTTTT. This gives the protein CAWRFYRGSLFF.

The gene calls are TRBV4-1 and TRBJ1-2; the match to TRBD1 covers 11 bases. This CDR3 comprises 18 residues. V was pared by 2 bases and J by 7 bases, with 15 bases of the junction left unmatched. The germline gives CDR1 MGHRA, CDR2 YSYEKL. The CDR3 reads CASSQLTGTGGKVGGYTF. The CDR3 DNA is TGCGCCAGCAGCCAACTCACCGGGACAGGGGGTAAGGTGGGTGGCTACACCTTC.

The chain links TRBV15 to TRBJ1-1; the D is unclear. Germline CDR1 reads LNHNV; CDR2 reads YYDKDF (reference sequence). The V and J ends lost 0 bases and 4 bases respectively, with 15 bases between them. This CDR3 is built from 16 residues. This CDR3 reads CATSRDPPPGTTEAFF. CDR3 nucleotides: TGTGCCACCAGCAGAGATCCCCCGCCAGGAACCACTGAAGCTTTCTTT.

The chain employs TRBV28 and TRBJ1-2; D is possibly TRBD1 (6 bases). With 5 bases removed from V and 8 bases from J, the gap between germline ends came to 12 bases. Germline V lookup: CDR1 MDHEN, CDR2 SYDVKM. The CDR3 runs to 12 residues. This CDR3 reads CASSGDTWGYTF. Here the CDR3 DNA reads TGTGCCAGCAGTGGGGACACTTGGGGCTACACCTTC.

The gene calls are TRBV15 and TRBJ2-7, with D maybe TRBD1 (6 bases). Trimming removed 6 bases from V and 4 bases from J, with 19 bases in between. This CDR3 is 15 amino acids long. Germline V lookup: CDR1 LNHNV, CDR2 YYDKDF (reference sequence). The CDR3 DNA sequence: TGTGCCACCAGTAGGACCAGGGGTTCCTTATACGAGCAGTACTTC. Translating gives CATSRTRGSLYEQYF.

This rearrangement joins TRBV5-1 to TRBJ1-3; D might be TRBD1 (6 bases). Germline V gene lookup returns CDR1 SGHRS and CDR2 YFSETQ. The germline V and J ends were trimmed by 4 bases and 0 bases, with 11 bases remaining between them. This CDR3 spans 15 amino acids. This CDR3 reads CASSRDRTSGNTIYF. CDR3 DNA sequence: TGCGCCAGCAGCCGTGACAGGACCTCTGGAAACACCATATATTTT.

This chain links TRBV4-2 with TRBJ1-1, with 8 positions matching TRBD1. The CDR3 is 16 amino acids. The junction had 10 bases not matched to a gene; V was cut back by 3 bases and J by 4 bases. The germline CDR1 and CDR2 sequences are LGHNA and YNFKEQ. Here the CDR3 DNA reads TGTGCCAGCAGCCAGACCTGGACAGGGCGGCGCACTGAAGCTTTCTTT. Its protein product is CASSQTWTGRRTEAFF.

V is TRBV7-8 and J is TRBJ2-7, with D possibly being TRBD1 (6 bases). Trimming removed 3 bases at V and 2 bases at J, with 8 bases between. CDR1 SGHVS and CDR2 FQNEAQ come from the germline V gene. This CDR3 has 13 residues. CDR3 residues: CASSFRTAYEQYF. CDR3 sequence (DNA): TGTGCCAGCAGCTTCCGGACAGCCTACGAGCAGTACTTC.

CDR3 nucleotides: TGTGCCAGCAGCTCTATTACAGGGGCGGACTATGGCTACACCTTC. Protein sequence: CASSSITGADYGYTF. The gene calls are TRBV27 and TRBJ1-2; 7 bases line up with TRBD1. Germline assignment: CDR1 MNHEY and CDR2 SMNVEV (reference sequence). V dropped 6 bases and J dropped 3; count of bases not matched to a gene: 10. The CDR3 has 15 residues.

This clone was detected only a few times. This CDR3 is CASSFRTGDSPLHF. CDR3 sequence (DNA): TGCGCCAGCAGCTTCCGGACAGGGGATTCACCCCTCCACTTT. The chain links TRBV5-1 to TRBJ1-6; 9 nucleotides agree with TRBD1. Germline loops: CDR1 SGHRS, CDR2 YFSETQ. This CDR3 comprises 14 residues. Unmatched junction bases numbered 2, after V lost 2 bases and J lost 8 bases.

The CDR3 DNA is TGTGCCAGCAGCCAACCCATCCAGGGGCAGTTCTTC. Translation: CASSQPIQGQFF. V gene TRBV28 combines with J gene TRBJ2-1; weak D call: TRBD1 (5 bases). V lost 6 bases and J 12 bases, leaving 15 bases between the germline ends. This CDR3 has 12 residues. Germline CDR1 and CDR2: MDHEN and SYDVKM.

This rearrangement joins TRBV7-2 to TRBJ2-3, with TRBD2 identical over 13 bases. Trimming removed 4 bases from V and 11 bases from J; junction bases left unmatched: 3. This CDR3 is built from 13 residues. The V gene's germline CDR1 is SGHTA and CDR2 FQGNSA. DNA of the CDR3: TGTGCCAGCAGCTCGACTAGCGGGAGGAGGCAGTATTTT. The encoded protein is CASSSTSGRRQYF. Combining the CDR3 with reference TRBV7-2 and TRBJ2-3 gives the whole variable domain GAGVSQSPSNKVTEKGKDVELRCDPISGHTALYWYRQSLGQGLEFLIYFQGNSAPDKSGLPSDRFSAERTGGSVSTLTIQRTQQEDSAVYLCASSSTSGRRQYFGPGTRLTVL.

V is TRBV7-9 and J is TRBJ2-3; no clear D gene. In germline, CDR1 is SEHNR, CDR2 FQNEAQ (reference sequence). The CDR3 covers 14 residues. The ends were cut back, 3 bases at V and 6 bases at J, with 13 bases in the middle. The CDR3 nucleotides read TGTGCCAGCAGCTTCACCGCCCCCGGGGATACGCAGTATTTT. This translates into CASSFTAPGDTQYF.

The chain employs TRBV4-3 and TRBJ2-5; 12 positions match TRBD2. The trim removed 0 bases at V and 5 bases at J, leaving 7 bases unmatched. The CDR3 is 17 residues long. Germline loops: CDR1 LGHNA, CDR2 YSLEER. Here the CDR3 DNA reads TGCGCCAGCAGCCAAGATACTAGCGGGGGGCCTGGGGAGACCCAGTACTTC. Its translation is CASSQDTSGGPGETQYF.

This chain joins TRBV5-1 and TRBJ2-5; TRBD2 matches at 8 bases. Unmatched junction bases numbered 7, after V lost 0 bases and J lost 0 bases. CDR1 and CDR2 (germline): SGHRS, YFSETQ. The CDR3 runs 17 residues. CDR3 protein: CASSLASGSPDQETQYF. In DNA form, the CDR3 reads TGCGCCAGCAGCTTGGCTAGCGGGTCCCCCGACCAAGAGACCCAGTACTTC.

This chain uses TRBV7-9 with TRBJ2-3, with D tentatively TRBD1 (6 bases). Germline assignment: CDR1 SEHNR and CDR2 FQNEAQ (reference sequence). CDR3 length equals 16 residues. Trimming shortened V by 5 bases and J by 6 bases, and 21 bases separated the two germline ends. CDR3 sequence (DNA): TGTGCCAGCAGCCGCTTCAGTGGGGGCGCTCGGGATACGCAGTATTTT. It yields the protein CASSRFSGGARDTQYF. The full variable domain, in which reference TRBV7-9 and TRBJ2-3 provide the parts outside the CDR3, is DTGVSQNPRHKITKRGQNVTFRCDPISEHNRLYWYRQTLGQGPEFLTYFQNEAQLEKSRLLSDRFSAERPKGSFSTLEIQRTEQGDSAMYLCASSRFSGGARDTQYFGPGTRLTVL.